The 10 T cell receptor beta chains listed next were all sequenced from one sample in a study of blood T cell repertoires in COVID-19. Libraries were prepared by immunoSEQ multiplex PCR; TCRdb keeps only in-frame clonotypes and omits some of them. The sample includes under 150,000 clones, around 85% seen only once; the top ten take approximately 5%. The sequencing sample was made of peripheral blood. These receptors were taken from a woman aged 55-70 years with COVID-19, enrolled during active disease.

The chain links TRBV6-5 to TRBJ2-7; D is unresolved. The V gene lost 5 bases and the J gene lost 6 bases, with 20 bases spanning the gap. This CDR3 has 15 amino acids. Germline-derived CDR1 and CDR2 are MNHEY and SVGAGI. The CDR3 DNA reads TGTGCCAGCAGTCCCACCGGTGGTTACCCCTTCGAGCAGTACTTC. Encoded protein: CASSPTGGYPFEQYF.

There are a few counts of this clone. The V and J genes are TRBV14 and TRBJ1-3; D is uncertain. This CDR3 contains 16 residues. CDR1 and CDR2 from the germline V gene are SGHDN and FVKESK. Trimming removed 0 bases at V and 0 bases at J, with 9 bases between. As DNA, the CDR3 is TGTGCCAGCAGCCAAGAGGGCAGTCACTCTGGAAACACCATATATTTT. This gives the protein CASSQEGSHSGNTIYF.

This chain links TRBV5-4 with TRBJ1-2, with a weak D call TRBD1 (5 bases). The CDR3 is 15 residues long. The V gene's germline CDR1 is SGHNT and CDR2 YYREEE (reference sequence). V lost 1 base and J lost 4, with 14 bases in between. The CDR3, as DNA: TGTGCCAGCAGCTTGTCTTACGGGGGGGGCTATGGCTACACCTTC. This encodes CASSLSYGGGYGYTF.

This chain connects TRBV2 to TRBJ2-7; 8 bases line up with TRBD1. The V and J ends lost 6 bases and 0 bases, in that order; junction bases with no gene match: 4. The germline V gene has CDR1 SNHLY and CDR2 FYNNEI. CDR3 length: 14 amino acids. The CDR3 bases are TGTGCCAGCAGGGGGACAGGAGGCTCCTACGAGCAGTACTTC. Encoded protein: CASRGTGGSYEQYF.

The chain links TRBV5-8 to TRBJ2-7, with 9 bases identical to TRBD1. Germline values: CDR1 SGHTS, CDR2 YDEGEE. The CDR3 is made up of 15 amino acids. J lost 1 base, V lost 5 bases, and 7 bases had no gene match. The CDR3 spells CASRQDRGGSYEQYF. CDR3 DNA: TGTGCCAGCAGACAGGACAGGGGAGGGTCCTACGAGCAGTACTTC. Supplemented by reference TRBV5-8 and TRBJ2-7, the full variable domain reads EAGVTQSPTHLIKTRGQQATLRCSPISGHTSVYWYQQALGLGLQFLLWYDEGEERNRGNFPPRFSGRQFPNYSSELNVNALELEDSALYLCASRQDRGGSYEQYFGPGTRLTVT.

V gene TRBV27 combines with J gene TRBJ1-2; D is possibly TRBD1 (6 bases). In germline, CDR1 is MNHEY, CDR2 SMNVEV (reference sequence). Trimming left V 3 bases short and J 5 bases short, with 13 bases between. This CDR3 has 14 residues. CDR3 DNA: TGTGCCAGCAGTTTGGGGGGGCTCGGGTATGGCTACACCTTC. This sequence encodes CASSLGGLGYGYTF.

This clone was observed once. The chain combines TRBV2 with TRBJ2-6; D is possibly TRBD1 (6 bases). Germline assignment: CDR1 SNHLY and CDR2 FYNNEI. The CDR3 consists of 18 residues. The V end lost 6 bases, the J end lost 6 bases, and 24 bases lay between the germline ends. DNA of the CDR3: TGTGCCAGCAGGACCCGGACAGCCCCCGGTCTGTTGGCCAACGTCCTGACTTTC. The encoded protein is CASRTRTAPGLLANVLTF.

The V and J genes are TRBV5-1 and TRBJ2-7, with TRBD1 as a possible D gene (6 bases). The CDR3 loop spans 14 amino acids. Trimming removed 3 bases from V and 1 base from J, with 11 bases in between. CDR1 SGHRS and CDR2 YFSETQ come from the germline V gene. As DNA, the CDR3 is TGCGCCAGCAGCTATACAAGGGGGTCCTACGAGCAGTACTTC. Translated, it gives CASSYTRGSYEQYF.

The chain couples TRBV1 to TRBJ1-3; the table gives TRBD1 as D, unverified against the DNA. TRBV1 is reported as a pseudogene. This CDR3 comprises 17 residues. CDR3: CTSSQDLRPGPGNTIYF. As DNA, the CDR3 is TGCACCAGCAGCCAAGATCTAAGGCCTGGGCCTGGAAACACCATATATTTT.

The chain combines TRBV7-6 with TRBJ1-1, with a tentative D call TRBD1 (5 bases). The CDR3 runs to 13 residues. The germline V and J ends were trimmed by 8 bases and 1 base, with 11 bases remaining between them. Looked up from germline, CDR1 is SGHVS and CDR2 is FNYEAQ. The DNA for the CDR3 is TGTGCCAGCTCGGTTGGACAGAACACTGAAGCTTTCTTT. It is translated as CASSVGQNTEAFF.